Below, 6 T cell receptor beta chains from the same sample are listed, as sequenced in a study of neurological immune-mediated disorders. TCRdb itself ran the 5' RACE reads through MiXCR, one entry per CDR3 protein. Of 15,000 to 20,000 distinct CDR3 sequences listed, roughly 2.7% are singletons. The sequencing input was PBMCs. Every receptor here comes from a woman younger than 35 with multiple sclerosis.

This clonotype was recorded at least ten times. The V call is TRBV20-1, the J call TRBJ2-3; 8 bases match TRBD2. With V trimmed by 6 bases and J by 4 bases, 9 bases remained unmatched. This CDR3 is built from 14 residues. Germline loops: CDR1 DFQATT, CDR2 SNEGSKA (reference sequence). The CDR3: CSALEGGGPDTQYF. DNA for the CDR3: TGCAGTGCGCTCGAAGGCGGGGGGCCAGATACGCAGTATTTT.

The chain is built from TRBV5-1 and TRBJ1-1; D uncertain. The CDR3 length is 13 residues. Trimming took off 4 bases at V and 0 bases at J, with 7 bases between the two ends. CDR1 is SGHRS, CDR2 YFSETQ, per germline. CDR3 DNA: TGCGCCAGCAGCCAGGAAATGAACACTGAAGCTTTCTTT. Amino acids: CASSQEMNTEAFF.

This chain connects TRBV12-3 or TRBV12-4 to TRBJ1-2; TRBD1 matches 7 bases. The CDR3 contains 13 residues. V dropped 9 bases and J dropped 3; count of bases not matched to a gene: 7. In DNA form, the CDR3 reads TGTGCCAGTCGGACAGGTGGGGACTATGGCTACACCTTC. Its protein is CASRTGGDYGYTF.

This clonotype was seen many times. This sequence joins TRBV4-1 and TRBJ1-1, with D hard to call. Trimming removed 1 base from V and 4 bases from J, with 10 bases in between. The CDR3 spans 14 residues. CDR1 is MGHRA, CDR2 YSYEKL, per germline. The CDR3 here is CASSQGGLRTEAFF. CDR3 DNA sequence: TGCGCCAGCAGCCAAGGGGGTCTGCGCACTGAAGCTTTCTTT.

This clonotype was counted many times. The chain couples TRBV20-1 to TRBJ2-5; 15 bases are a match to TRBD2. With 5 bases clipped from V and 4 bases from J, the junction kept 11 bases outside the gene matches. Germline CDR1 DFQATT, CDR2 SNEGSKA (reference sequence). The CDR3 covers 17 residues. CDR3 coding DNA: TGCAGTGCTCCTCGGACTAGCGGGAGGGTAAAGCGAGAGACCCAGTACTTC. This encodes CSAPRTSGRVKRETQYF.

In its sample, this clonotype was seen many times. The chain links TRBV20-1 to TRBJ1-1, with D possibly being TRBD1 (5 bases). The CDR3 runs to 15 residues. Trimming took 5 bases from V and 5 from J, leaving 21 bases between them. Germline CDR1 reads DFQATT; CDR2 reads SNEGSKA (reference sequence). CDR3 sequence: CSAEDRAPKGTEAFF. The CDR3 coding sequence is TGCAGTGCTGAAGACCGGGCCCCAAAGGGGACTGAAGCTTTCTTT.